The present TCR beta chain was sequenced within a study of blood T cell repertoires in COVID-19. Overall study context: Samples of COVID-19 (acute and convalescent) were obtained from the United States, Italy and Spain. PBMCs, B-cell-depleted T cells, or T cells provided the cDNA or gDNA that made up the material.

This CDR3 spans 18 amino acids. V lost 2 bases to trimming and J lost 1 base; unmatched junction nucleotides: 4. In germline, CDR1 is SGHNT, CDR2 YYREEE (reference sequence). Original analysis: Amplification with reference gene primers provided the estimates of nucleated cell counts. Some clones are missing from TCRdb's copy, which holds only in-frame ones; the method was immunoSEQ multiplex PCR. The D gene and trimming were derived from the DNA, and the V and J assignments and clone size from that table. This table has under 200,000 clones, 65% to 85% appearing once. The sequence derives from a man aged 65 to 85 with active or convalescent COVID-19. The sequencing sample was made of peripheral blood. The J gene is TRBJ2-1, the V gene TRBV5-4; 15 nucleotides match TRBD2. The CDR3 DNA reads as TGTGCCAGCAGCTTTGGACTAGCGGGAGGGCCTTCCTACAATGAGCAGTTCTTC. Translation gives CASSFGLAGGPSYNEQFF.